This record looks at one TCR beta chain sequence and its context. Its antigen is not known. Compared with germline, one end of the junction differs, possibly owing to a read error. This sample stems from a study of glioma-infiltrating T cells. The iRepertoire nested amplicon-rescue multiplex PCR amplified TCR alpha and beta CDR3s from RNA. Tissue mRNA or PBMC total RNA, roughly 85-450 ng, went into one-step reverse transcription and amplification. TCRdb re-called the multiplex PCR reads with MiXCR, one entry per CDR3 protein. The data contain over 120,000 distinct CDR3 sequences, around 42% of them singletons. Study results and limitations: Non-neoplastic patients had below-expected tissue-blood divergence, while all gliomas exceeded expectation.

CDR1 is DFQATT and CDR2 is SNEGSKA in the germline V gene (reference sequence). The CDR3 contains 11 residues. This rearrangement joins TRBV20-1 to TRBJ1-2; no clear D. Material: glioma tissue, nonneoplastic brain tissue, or PBMCs (not recorded which). The source of this sequence is a human donor with low-grade glioma or glioblastoma, undergoing nonglioma brain surgery, or in good health (not recorded which). The CDR3 DNA follows: TGCAGTGTTAGAACAGAAAATGGCTACACCTTC. Translation: CSVRTENGYTF.